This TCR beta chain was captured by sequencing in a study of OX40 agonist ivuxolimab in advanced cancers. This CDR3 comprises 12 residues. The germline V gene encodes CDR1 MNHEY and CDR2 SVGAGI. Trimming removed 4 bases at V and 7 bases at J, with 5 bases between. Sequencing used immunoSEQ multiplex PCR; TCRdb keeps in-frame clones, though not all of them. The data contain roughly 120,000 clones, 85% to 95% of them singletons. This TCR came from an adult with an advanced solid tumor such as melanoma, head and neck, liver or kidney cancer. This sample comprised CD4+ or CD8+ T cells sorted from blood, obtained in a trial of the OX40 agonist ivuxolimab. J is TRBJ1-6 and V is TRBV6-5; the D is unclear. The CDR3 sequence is CASSWANSPLHF. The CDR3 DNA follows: TGTGCCAGCAGTTGGGCCAATTCACCCCTCCACTTT.